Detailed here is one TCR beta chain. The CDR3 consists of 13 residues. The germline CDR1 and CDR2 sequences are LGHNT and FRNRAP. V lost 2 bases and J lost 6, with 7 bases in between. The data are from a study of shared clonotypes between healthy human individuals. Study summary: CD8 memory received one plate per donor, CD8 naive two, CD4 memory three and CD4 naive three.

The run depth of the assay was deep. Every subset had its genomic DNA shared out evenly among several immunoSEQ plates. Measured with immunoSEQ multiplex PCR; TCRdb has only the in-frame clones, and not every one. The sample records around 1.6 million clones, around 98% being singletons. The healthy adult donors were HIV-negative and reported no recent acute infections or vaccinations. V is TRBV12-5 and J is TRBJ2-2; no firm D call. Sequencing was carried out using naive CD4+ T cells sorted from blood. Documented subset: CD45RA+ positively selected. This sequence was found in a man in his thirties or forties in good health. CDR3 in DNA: TGTGCTAGTGGTTTGTTTTTGTCCGGGGAGCTGTTTTTT. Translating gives CASGLFLSGELFF.